The table lists the clone carrying this T cell receptor beta chain with a few counts. Its antigen is unknown. The data derive from a study of T cell responses to AZD1222 COVID-19 vaccine. Study-level information: Second-dose schedules of about 4 or about 12 weeks were combined.

Sequencing used immunoSEQ multiplex PCR; TCRdb keeps in-frame clones, though not all of them. The sample contains about 120,000 clones, around 87% of which appear only once. General study findings and limits: The repertoires were collected only after the peak T cell response. Regions left unmutated in variants are reportedly the target of nearly half of spike-specific TCRs. With dominance at 160-218 and 743-854, vaccine-associated CD4 TCRs spanned spike.

The sequence was obtained from an adult in good health. Sequencing was performed on peripheral blood, taken on day 0 of AZD1222 vaccination.

The CDR3 DNA follows: TGTGCCTGGAGTTCGTCTGACAGGGGGTTTAATCAGCCCCAGCATTTT. Its protein is CAWSSSDRGFNQPQHF. The genes are TRBV30 and TRBJ1-5, with 9 bases matching TRBD1. The CDR3 loop spans 16 amino acids. CDR1 is GTSNPN and CDR2 is SVGIG in the germline V gene (reference sequence). Trimming at V came to 2 bases and at J to 4 bases, leaving 9 bases not matched to a gene.